This T cell receptor beta chain comes out of a study of CD8 T cells in ankylosing spondylitis. Via MiXCR, TCRdb re-called the 5' RACE reads, giving one row per CDR3 protein. The sample lists 130,000 or so distinct CDR3 sequences, 6% to 8.5% occurring once. This clonotype was seen at least ten times. Per the germline V gene, CDR1 is DFQATT and CDR2 is SNEGSKA (reference sequence). J was trimmed by 5 bases and V by 4 bases; bases with no gene match: 10. The CDR3 is 14 amino acids. The chain has TRBV20-1 and TRBJ2-7; 8 bases are shared with TRBD1. The source of this sequence is a male donor with ankylosing spondylitis or in good health (not recorded which). Sequenced: blood, either unsorted or a sorted T cell fraction (not recorded which). Here the CDR3 reads CSATRTGLVNEQYF. The CDR3 DNA is TGCAGTGCTACCAGGACAGGGTTGGTCAACGAGCAGTACTTC.